This T cell receptor beta chain is drawn from a study of OX40 agonist ivuxolimab in advanced cancers. Looking at the study overall: Ivuxolimab was an agonistic, fully human IgG2 monoclonal antibody directed against OX40 (CD134), a costimulatory receptor. The paper describes the monotherapy dose-escalation part (N of about 52 patients) of the phase I trial of ivuxolimab. Among the approximately 50 dose-escalation patients, about 20 had hepatocellular carcinoma, approximately 15 melanoma, 9 renal cell carcinoma and 9 head and neck cancer. Prior anti-PD-1, anti-PD-L1 or anti-CTLA-4 therapy was permitted, and checkpoint inhibitors had been received by around 40% of dose-escalation patients. A male proportion of 82.7% and a mean age of roughly 58 years, ranging from about 20 to 79, were recorded for the dose-escalation cohort. The point of sequencing TCRbeta in the periphery was to test whether ivuxolimab changed TCR sequence diversity and drove clonal T-cell expansion. Intravenous ivuxolimab was administered to patients every 2 weeks at six dose levels: 0.01, 0.1, 0.3, 1.5, 3 and 10 mg/kg. Partial responses occurred in three dose-escalation patients, of whom one had hepatocellular carcinoma and two had cutaneous melanoma. Study-wide conclusions, independent of this receptor: After ivuxolimab, more expanded clones were found on average in CD8+ T cells than in CD4+ T cells. At doses of 0.1 to 3.0 mg/kg, clonal expansion of both CD4+ and CD8+ blood T cells was observed from baseline to week 6. The antigen specificity of the peripheral T cells that underwent clonal expansion was not determined. In partial responders in the 0.1-3.0 mg/kg groups, normalized peripheral clonal expansion was found to be among the lowest, especially among CD8+ T cells. Low levels of normalized T-cell clonal expansion were also shown by some nonresponding patients.

Including the terminal cysteine and phenylalanine, the CDR3 comprises 17 residues. Kept here is only the CDR3 DNA, which spans 51 bases and is read in frame from base 1. CDR1 and CDR2, looked up from the germline V gene (reference sequence), are SEHNR and FQNEAQ. V is cut back by 4 bases and J by 6 bases, with 14 bases in the junction unmatched. Patients with autoimmune disease history or receiving systemic immunosuppression were excluded from the trial. Peripheral blood for TCR sequencing was collected from all dose cohorts at baseline, on cycle 4 day 1, and on cycle 7 day 1. Samples were obtained from an open-label, multicenter, first-in-human phase I dose-escalation trial of ivuxolimab. Adults with locally advanced or metastatic head and neck squamous cell, hepatocellular, melanoma or renal cell carcinoma were enrolled in the trial. CD4+ and CD8+ T cells were sorted separately from peripheral blood before TCR sequencing.

To sequence the TCRbeta CDR3 region, genomic DNA was isolated from the sorted cells. TCRbeta CDR3 regions were sequenced using the immunoSEQ Assay. TCRdb obtained this table from immuneACCESS and retained in-frame rearrangements with V and J assigned. These tables miss some clones; where compared with another copy, unresolved V genes account for less than half of the shortfall, and the remainder is unexplained. A total of tens of thousands of clones appear in this sample, around 89% of them only once. The ten largest clones add up to less than 40% of the sample. For this clone: The antigen this receptor binds is unknown. No base qualities exist here, and no much larger clone lies one base off it.

The sample was CD4+ or CD8+ T cells sorted from blood, taken in a trial of the OX40 agonist ivuxolimab. This sequence originates from an adult with an advanced solid tumor such as melanoma, head and neck, liver or kidney cancer. Rearrangement joined TRBV7-9 to TRBJ2-1; TRBD2 matches 8 bases in the middle. The DNA sequence reads TGTGCCAGCAGCTGGGTTAGTACTAGCGGATATCCCAATGAGCAGTTCTTC. This sequence encodes CASSWVSTSGYPNEQFF.